One and the same sample provided the 3 T cell receptor beta chains below, sequenced in a study of blood T cell repertoires in COVID-19. Using immunoSEQ multiplex PCR, the repertoire was profiled, and TCRdb retains in-frame clones only, with some absent. The sample carries about 180,000 clones, nearly 90% recorded once. The material sequenced was PBMCs or T cells enriched from blood (not recorded which). These receptors came from a woman aged 40 to 50 with acute COVID-19.

J is TRBJ2-7 and V is TRBV28; 9 bases align to TRBD1. The germline gives CDR1 MDHEN, CDR2 SYDVKM. The CDR3 sequence is 15 residues long. The V segment lost 7 bases and the J segment 5 bases; nucleotides outside the gene matches: 12. The CDR3 loop is CASNAPGQGMNEQYF. In DNA form, the CDR3 reads TGTGCCAGCAATGCCCCGGGACAGGGTATGAACGAGCAGTACTTC.

The rearrangement joins TRBV5-1 to TRBJ1-1; 7 nucleotides agree with TRBD1. Germline CDR1 reads SGHRS; CDR2 reads YFSETQ. This CDR3 spans 14 amino acids. Trimming at V came to 1 base and at J to 5 bases, leaving 5 bases not matched to a gene. The CDR3 DNA is TGCGCCAGCAGCTTGTCCAGGGGGGAGACTGAAGCTTTCTTT. It yields the protein CASSLSRGETEAFF.

The chain links TRBV9 to TRBJ1-2; D might be TRBD1 (6 bases). The CDR3 has 16 residues. Between the trimmed V and J ends, which lost 4 bases and 11 bases, there was a span of 27 bases. CDR1 SGDLS and CDR2 YYNGEE come from the germline V gene. The CDR3 DNA follows: TGTGCCAGCAGCCCTCAGTCTCTCGGATCAGGGGAAGGTTACACCTTC. It encodes CASSPQSLGSGEGYTF.